This is a list of T cell receptor beta chains from one sample in a study of OX40 agonist ivuxolimab in advanced cancers. Sequencing used immunoSEQ multiplex PCR; TCRdb keeps in-frame clones, though not all of them. The table includes 40,000 to 50,000 clones, 88% detected once. The specimen was CD4+ or CD8+ T cells sorted from blood, collected in a trial of the OX40 agonist ivuxolimab. These receptors all stem from an adult with an advanced solid tumor such as melanoma, head and neck, liver or kidney cancer. CDR3s include the opening cysteine and the closing phenylalanine or tryptophan. The D gene is left open where the match is weak.

j_call d_call v_call cdr3_nt cdr3_aa
TRBJ2-7 - TRBV27 TGTGCCAGCAGTACCGCCGGCCAACTTGGGCCCTACGAGCAGTACTTC CASSTAGQLGPYEQYF
TRBJ2-5 TRBD1 TRBV28 TGTGCCAGCAGGACCGCGGACAGGGGGGCGTGGGCCCAGTACTTC CASRTADRGAWAQYF
TRBJ2-1 - TRBV11-3 TGTGCCAGCAGCTTCCCTACCTTCAATGAGCAGTTCTTC CASSFPTFNEQFF
TRBJ1-1 TRBD1 TRBV6-1 TGTGCCAGCAGTGAAGCAGGGGGCGAAACTGAAGCTTTCTTT CASSEAGGETEAFF
TRBJ2-1 TRBD2 TRBV6-5 TGTGCCAGCAATCCGGGAGGGCCCTATGAGCAGTTCTTC CASNPGGPYEQFF
TRBJ2-3 - TRBV7-2 TGTGCCAGCAGTCGAGAGGAGGGGAATACGCAGTATTTT CASSREEGNTQYF
TRBJ1-5 TRBD1 TRBV27 TGTGCCAGCAGTTCTGGACAGGGGGCTCAGCCCCAGCATTTT CASSSGQGAQPQHF
TRBJ2-5 - TRBV28 TGTGCCAGCAGTCCACTAATCCACAGGGAGGGTGAGACCCAGTACTTC CASSPLIHREGETQYF
TRBJ2-7 - TRBV19 TGTGCCAGTAGTATTTTGTTGGGTAACGAGCAGTACTTC CASSILLGNEQYF
TRBJ2-7 TRBD1 TRBV28 TGTGCCAGCAGGATAAGAACAGGGGGCCCCTACGAGCAGTACTTC CASRIRTGGPYEQYF
TRBJ1-1 - TRBV27 TGTGCCAGCAGTTTCCACTTAAACACTGAAGCTTTCTTT CASSFHLNTEAFF